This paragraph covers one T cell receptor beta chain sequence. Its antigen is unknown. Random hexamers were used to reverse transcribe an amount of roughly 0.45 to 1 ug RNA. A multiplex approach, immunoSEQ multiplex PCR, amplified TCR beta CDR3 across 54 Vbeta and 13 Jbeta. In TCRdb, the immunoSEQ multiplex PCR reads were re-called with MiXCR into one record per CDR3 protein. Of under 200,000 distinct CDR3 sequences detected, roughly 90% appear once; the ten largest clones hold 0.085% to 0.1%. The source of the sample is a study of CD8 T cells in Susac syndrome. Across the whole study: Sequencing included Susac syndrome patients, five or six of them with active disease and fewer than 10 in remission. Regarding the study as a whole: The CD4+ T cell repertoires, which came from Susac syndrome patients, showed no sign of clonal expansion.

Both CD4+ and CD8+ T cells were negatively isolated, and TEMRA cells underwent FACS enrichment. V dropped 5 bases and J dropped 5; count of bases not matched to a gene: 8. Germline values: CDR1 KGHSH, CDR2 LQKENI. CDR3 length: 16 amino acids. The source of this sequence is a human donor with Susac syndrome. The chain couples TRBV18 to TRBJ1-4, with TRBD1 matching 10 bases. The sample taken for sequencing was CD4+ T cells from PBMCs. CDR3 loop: CASSAIPGQGNEKLFF. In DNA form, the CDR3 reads TGTGCCAGCTCAGCAATCCCGGGACAGGGGAATGAAAAACTGTTTTTT.